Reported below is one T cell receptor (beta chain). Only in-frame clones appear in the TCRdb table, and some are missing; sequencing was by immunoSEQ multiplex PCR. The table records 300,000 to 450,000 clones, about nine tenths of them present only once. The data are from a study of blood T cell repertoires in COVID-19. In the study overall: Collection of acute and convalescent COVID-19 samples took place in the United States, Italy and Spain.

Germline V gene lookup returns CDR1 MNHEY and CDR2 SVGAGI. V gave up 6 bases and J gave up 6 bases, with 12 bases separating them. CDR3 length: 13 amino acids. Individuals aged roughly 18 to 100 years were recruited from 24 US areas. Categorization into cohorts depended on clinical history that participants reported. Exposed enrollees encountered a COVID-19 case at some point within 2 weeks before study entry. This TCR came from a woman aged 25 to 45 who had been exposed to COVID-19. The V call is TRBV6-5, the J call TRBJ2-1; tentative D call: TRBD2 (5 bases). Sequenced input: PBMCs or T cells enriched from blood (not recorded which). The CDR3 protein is CASSPTSPNEQFF. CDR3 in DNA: TGTGCCAGCAGCCCCACTAGTCCCAATGAGCAGTTCTTC.